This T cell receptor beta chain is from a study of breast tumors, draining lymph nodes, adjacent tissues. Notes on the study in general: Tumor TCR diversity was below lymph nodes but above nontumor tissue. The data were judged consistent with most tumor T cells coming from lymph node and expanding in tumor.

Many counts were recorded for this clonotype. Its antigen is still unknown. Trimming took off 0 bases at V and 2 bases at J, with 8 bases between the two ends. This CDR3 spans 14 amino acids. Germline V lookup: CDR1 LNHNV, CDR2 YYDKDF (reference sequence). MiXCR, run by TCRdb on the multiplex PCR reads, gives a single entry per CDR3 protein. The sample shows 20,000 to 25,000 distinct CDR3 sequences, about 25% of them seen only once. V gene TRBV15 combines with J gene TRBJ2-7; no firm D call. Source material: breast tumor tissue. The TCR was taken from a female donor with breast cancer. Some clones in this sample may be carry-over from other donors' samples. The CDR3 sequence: CATSRDLITYEQYF. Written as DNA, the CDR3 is TGTGCCACCAGCAGAGACTTGATCACCTACGAGCAGTACTTC.